This T cell receptor (beta chain) was sequenced during a study of blood T cell repertoires in COVID-19. Using immunoSEQ multiplex PCR, the repertoire was profiled, and TCRdb retains in-frame clones only, with some absent. The sample yields about 81,000 clones, about nine tenths seen once. This clone was found once. The sample comprised peripheral blood. This receptor was taken from a woman in her forties or fifties in a cohort sampled during active COVID-19.

CDR3: CASSPSGGQYEQYF. The CDR3 region has the DNA TGTGCCAGCAGCCCTAGCGGGGGACAGTACGAGCAGTACTTC. This chain connects TRBV11-2 to TRBJ2-7; TRBD2 agrees at 10 bases. Per germline, CDR1 SGHAT and CDR2 FQNNGV. The CDR3 consists of 14 residues. Trimming at V came to 5 bases and at J to 4 bases, leaving 5 bases not matched to a gene.